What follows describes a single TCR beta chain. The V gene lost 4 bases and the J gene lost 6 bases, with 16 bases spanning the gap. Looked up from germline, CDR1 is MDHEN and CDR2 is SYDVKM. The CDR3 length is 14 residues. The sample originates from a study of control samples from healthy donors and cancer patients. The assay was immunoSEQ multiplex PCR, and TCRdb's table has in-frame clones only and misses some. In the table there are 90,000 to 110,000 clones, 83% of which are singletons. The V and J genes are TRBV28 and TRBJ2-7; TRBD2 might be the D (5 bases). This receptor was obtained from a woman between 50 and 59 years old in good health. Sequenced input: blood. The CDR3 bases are TGTGCCAGCAGTTCTCCGGGTTTTGGGAGCGAGCAGTACTTC. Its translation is CASSSPGFGSEQYF.